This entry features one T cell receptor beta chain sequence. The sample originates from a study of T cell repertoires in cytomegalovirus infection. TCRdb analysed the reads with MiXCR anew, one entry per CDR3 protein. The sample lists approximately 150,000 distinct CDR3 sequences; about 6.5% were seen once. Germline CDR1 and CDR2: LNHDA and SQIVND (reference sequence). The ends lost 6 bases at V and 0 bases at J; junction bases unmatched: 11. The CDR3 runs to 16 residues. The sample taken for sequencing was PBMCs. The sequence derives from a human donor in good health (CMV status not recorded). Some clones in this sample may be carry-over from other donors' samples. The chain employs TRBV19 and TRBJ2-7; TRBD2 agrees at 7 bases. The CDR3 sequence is CASSIIGGGGSYEQYF. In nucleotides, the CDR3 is TGTGCCAGTAGCATTATAGGCGGCGGGGGCTCCTACGAGCAGTACTTC.